What follows are 32 T cell receptor beta chains derived from one specimen sequenced in a study of neurological immune-mediated disorders. TCRdb itself ran the 5' RACE reads through MiXCR, one entry per CDR3 protein. The sample lists tens of thousands of distinct CDR3 sequences; 13% to 15% were seen once. Sequencing was carried out using PBMCs. The source of these receptors is a woman between 45 and 65 years old with HTLV-1-associated myelopathy (HAM/TSP).

Ten or more counts support this clonotype. The chain employs TRBV20-1 and TRBJ1-4; D remains ambiguous. The ends were cut back, 3 bases at V and 4 bases at J, with 9 bases in the middle. Germline loops: CDR1 DFQATT, CDR2 SNEGSKA (reference sequence). The CDR3 is 13 amino acids. Here the CDR3 reads CSASGSNNEKLFF. The CDR3 DNA follows: TGCAGTGCTAGCGGCAGCAATAATGAAAAACTGTTTTTT.

This clonotype has just one count. One end of the junction does not line up with germline, which may come from a read error. This sequence joins TRBV20-1 and TRBJ2-1, with no clear D. Looked up from germline, CDR1 is DFQATT and CDR2 is SNEGSKA (reference sequence). The CDR3 loop spans 12 amino acids. CDR3 coding DNA: TGCAGTGCTAGAGGCCGTGGGAATGATCAGTTCTTC. As protein: CSARGRGNDQFF.

There are many counts of this clonotype. The chain couples TRBV18 to TRBJ1-3, with a weak D call TRBD1 (5 bases). The CDR3 covers 16 residues. Germline V gene data show CDR1 as KGHSH and CDR2 as LQKENI. V lost 4 bases and J 6 bases, leaving 19 bases between the germline ends. The CDR3 reads CASSRTPGSGENTIYF. DNA of the CDR3: TGTGCCAGCTCACGGACGCCAGGGAGCGGCGAAAACACCATATATTTT.

This clonotype was seen at least ten times. The J gene is TRBJ1-1, the V gene TRBV7-9, with TRBD1 as a possible D gene (6 bases). The germline V and J ends were trimmed by 5 bases and 4 bases, with 17 bases remaining between them. Germline V lookup: CDR1 SEHNR, CDR2 FQNEAQ (reference sequence). This CDR3 has 15 residues. Here the CDR3 DNA reads TGTGCCAGCAGCCCTCCGGGAAGGGGGGGCACTGAAGCTTTCTTT. Translating gives CASSPPGRGGTEAFF.

This clonotype was seen ten or more times. This chain connects TRBV6-2 or TRBV6-3 to TRBJ2-7; D unresolved. The CDR3 covers 14 residues. Germline V CDR1 and CDR2: MNHEY, SVGEGT. Trimming shortened V by 0 bases and J by 6 bases, and 12 bases separated the two germline ends. DNA of the CDR3: TGTGCCAGCAGTTACTCCGCACAGCCGGGCGAGCAGTACGTC. Amino acid sequence: CASSYSAQPGEQYV.

In this sample, this clonotype turned up many times. The chain uses TRBV6-5 and TRBJ1-6, with D tentatively TRBD1 (6 bases). V dropped 7 bases and J dropped 7 bases, with 17 bases sitting between them. The CDR3 consists of 15 residues. Germline V CDR1 and CDR2: MNHEY, SVGAGI. The DNA of the CDR3 is TGTGCCAGCACCACTACAGGGTCCGCGAATTCACCCCTCCACTTT. This sequence encodes CASTTTGSANSPLHF.

This clonotype was found many times. The rearrangement uses TRBV12-3 or TRBV12-4 and TRBJ1-1, with D tentatively TRBD1 (6 bases). This CDR3 contains 15 residues. Between the trimmed V and J ends, which lost 0 bases and 5 bases, there was a span of 13 bases. The CDR3 is CASSLAPGGATEAFF. The CDR3 DNA sequence: TGTGCCAGCAGTTTAGCCCCCGGGGGGGCAACTGAAGCTTTCTTT.

There are many counts of this clonotype. The CDR3 DNA is TGCAGCGCCACGACAGGGTACACTGAAGCTTTCTTT. Translated, it gives CSATTGYTEAFF. The chain links TRBV29-1 to TRBJ1-1; 7 bases line up with TRBD1. In germline, CDR1 is SQVTM, CDR2 ANQGSEA. The CDR3 extends over 12 amino acids. With V trimmed by 7 bases and J by 3 bases, 5 bases remained unmatched.

The sample holds many counts of this clonotype. This chain connects TRBV7-9 to TRBJ1-1; D is unresolved. This CDR3 comprises 15 residues. CDR1 is SEHNR, CDR2 FQNEAQ, per germline (reference sequence). Deletions cut 2 bases from V and 1 base from J, with 11 bases between. CDR3 sequence: CASSLNPGRNTEAFF. The CDR3 bases are TGTGCCAGCAGCTTAAATCCGGGGAGGAACACTGAAGCTTTCTTT.

This clonotype has a count of ten or more. This chain links TRBV20-1 with TRBJ1-2, with D possibly TRBD1 on 5 matching bases. The germline CDR1 and CDR2 sequences are DFQATT and SNEGSKA (reference sequence). The germline V and J ends were trimmed by 0 bases and 8 bases, with 16 bases remaining between them. CDR3 length: 14 residues. The CDR3 is CSARDYGTSVGYTF. The CDR3 DNA reads as TGCAGTGCTAGAGATTACGGGACCTCAGTAGGCTACACCTTC.

This clonotype was counted ten times or more. The chain combines TRBV7-9 with TRBJ2-1; D unresolved. The germline V gene has CDR1 SEHNR and CDR2 FQNEAQ (reference sequence). The CDR3 is made up of 15 amino acids. Between the trimmed V and J ends, which lost 2 bases and 0 bases, there was a span of 8 bases. CDR3: CASSLRISSYNEQFF. The CDR3 nucleotides are TGTGCCAGCAGCTTAAGAATTAGCTCCTACAATGAGCAGTTCTTC.

The sample holds many counts of this clonotype. The rearrangement links TRBV20-1 to TRBJ1-1; D is undetermined. Trimming removed 0 bases from V and 5 bases from J, with 10 bases in between. CDR1 is DFQATT, CDR2 SNEGSKA, per germline (reference sequence). This CDR3 is built from 13 residues. In DNA, the CDR3 is TGCAGTGCTAGAGATCCCCTTTGGACTGAAGCTTTCTTT. It translates to CSARDPLWTEAFF.

The chain is built from TRBV12-3 or TRBV12-4 and TRBJ1-5; no reliable D call. The CDR3 sequence is 16 residues long. V was pared by 5 bases and J by 1 base, with 15 bases between. In DNA form, the CDR3 reads TGTGCCAGCAGTCCAGGCGGGATTCAAAGCAATCAGCCCCAGCATTTT. Protein sequence: CASSPGGIQSNQPQHF.

This clonotype was found many times. The chain recombines TRBV9 with TRBJ2-1; D is perhaps TRBD2 (7 bases). Germline V lookup: CDR1 SGDLS, CDR2 YYNGEE. The CDR3 is 16 residues long. The V and J ends lost 4 bases and 4 bases respectively, with 18 bases between them. The CDR3 DNA reads TGTGCCAGCAGCCCTAGAGATAGGGGGGGGTACAATGAGCAGTTCTTC. It translates to CASSPRDRGGYNEQFF.

Notes on this clonotype: An end of the junction does not agree with germline; a read error may underlie this. The chain uses TRBV20-1 and TRBJ2-5; 7 bases are shared with TRBD2. The CDR3 contains 12 residues. The V gene's germline CDR1 is DFQATT and CDR2 SNEGSKA (reference sequence). CDR3 sequence: CSTAGDPETKYF. CDR3 sequence (DNA): TGCAGTACCGCGGGGGACCCAGAGACCAAGTACTTC.

The V and J genes are TRBV5-1 and TRBJ2-1, with D unresolved. Germline CDR1 and CDR2: SGHRS and YFSETQ. V was clipped by 7 bases and J by 5 bases, with 10 bases between them. CDR3 size: 12 residues. Written as DNA, the CDR3 is TGCGCCAGCCCCTTACAGAACAATGAGCAGTTCTTC. It yields the protein CASPLQNNEQFF.

This clonotype was detected ten times or more. V gene TRBV6-5 combines with J gene TRBJ1-1; TRBD1 might be the D (6 bases). The CDR3 spans 15 residues. The germline V gene has CDR1 MNHEY and CDR2 SVGAGI. The ends were cut back, 6 bases at V and 0 bases at J, with 14 bases in the middle. CDR3 sequence: CASRYREGVNTEAFF. The CDR3 DNA reads TGTGCCAGCAGATACAGGGAAGGGGTGAACACTGAAGCTTTCTTT.

This rearrangement joins TRBV12-3 or TRBV12-4 to TRBJ1-5; D may be TRBD1 (6 bases). CDR3 size: 14 residues. The V end lost 3 bases, the J end lost 1 base, and 7 bases lay between the germline ends. For the CDR3, the DNA is TGTGCCAGCAGTTTCGGGACAAGCAATCAGCCCCAGCATTTT. It codes for CASSFGTSNQPQHF.

The table lists this clonotype with many counts. This chain uses TRBV20-1 with TRBJ2-5; 12 nucleotides match TRBD2. The CDR3 spans 19 residues. V trimming: 0 bases; J trimming: 5 bases; junction bases outside the gene matches: 16. CDR1 and CDR2 (germline): DFQATT, SNEGSKA (reference sequence). As DNA, the CDR3 is TGCAGTGCTAGAGATCCCAAACTAGCGGGGGGCCTCATTGGGGAGACCCAGTACTTC. It translates to CSARDPKLAGGLIGETQYF.

At least ten counts were recorded for this clonotype. V is TRBV25-1 and J is TRBJ1-1, with 9 positions matching TRBD1. Trimming cost V 6 bases and J 4 bases; bases outside gene matches: 3. CDR1 and CDR2 (germline): MGHDK, SYGVNS. The CDR3 consists of 13 residues. CDR3 sequence reads: CASRTGGGTEAFF. Here the CDR3 DNA reads TGTGCCAGCAGGACAGGGGGAGGCACTGAAGCTTTCTTT.

This chain joins TRBV7-3 and TRBJ2-1; D possibly corresponds to TRBD2 (6 bases). The germline CDR1 and CDR2 sequences are SGHTA and FQGTGA. The CDR3 has 15 amino acids. The germline V and J ends were trimmed by 5 bases and 4 bases, with 15 bases remaining between them. The CDR3 sequence is CASSTLGGRYNEQFF. The DNA of the CDR3 is TGTGCCAGCAGCACCTTGGGGGGAAGATACAATGAGCAGTTCTTC.

This clonotype was seen ten or more times. V usage is TRBV5-1 and J usage is TRBJ1-1; perhaps TRBD1 as D (5 bases). Germline-derived CDR1 and CDR2 are SGHRS and YFSETQ. This CDR3 spans 15 amino acids. V shed 4 bases and J shed 10 bases, with 23 bases lying between them. CDR3 nucleotides: TGCGCCAGCAGCAATTTACGAGGGGACTCGCGGAGAGCTTTCTTT. Translation gives CASSNLRGDSRRAFF.

This rearrangement joins TRBV4-1 to TRBJ2-3; 11 bases fit TRBD1. The CDR3 covers 16 residues. With V trimmed by 0 bases and J by 7 bases, 6 bases remained unmatched. CDR1 MGHRA and CDR2 YSYEKL come from the germline V gene. As DNA, the CDR3 is TGCGCCAGCAGCCAAGAAGGACAGGGGGCGCGGAATACGCAGTATTTT. This translates into CASSQEGQGARNTQYF.

The sample holds a few counts of this clonotype. The gene calls are TRBV12-3 or TRBV12-4 and TRBJ1-5; the D is unclear. V dropped 2 bases and J dropped 3 bases, with 11 bases sitting between them. There are 15 residues in the CDR3. CDR3 residues: CASSLFRQYNQPQHF. CDR3 DNA: TGTGCCAGCAGTTTATTTAGGCAATACAATCAGCCCCAGCATTTT.

This clonotype was found many times. The V gene is TRBV7-2, the J gene TRBJ2-7, with 14 bases identical to TRBD2. Germline V lookup: CDR1 SGHTA, CDR2 FQGNSA. Germline trimming cut 5 bases from V and 7 bases from J; bases unmatched to any gene: 7. The CDR3 length is 15 residues. The CDR3 loop reads CASSRLAGGPGEQYF. The CDR3 region has the DNA TGTGCCAGCAGCCGACTAGCGGGAGGGCCGGGTGAGCAGTACTTC.

This clonotype has a handful of counts. The chain recombines TRBV6-2 or TRBV6-3 with TRBJ1-5, with D tentatively TRBD1 (5 bases). The CDR3 runs to 15 residues. Trimming pared 8 bases from V and 4 bases from J, leaving 18 bases between. Germline V lookup: CDR1 MNHEY, CDR2 SVGEGT. Written as DNA, the CDR3 is TGTGCCAGCTGCCCTGGGGGGAGGCTGAATCAGCCCCAGCATTTT. Amino acid sequence: CASCPGGRLNQPQHF.

This clonotype showed up many times. The chain is built from TRBV7-9 and TRBJ2-3; 8 positions agree with TRBD1. This CDR3 has 17 residues. After removal of 5 bases from V and 4 bases from J, the junction contained 14 bases not matched to a gene. Germline-derived CDR1 and CDR2 are SEHNR and FQNEAQ (reference sequence). CDR3 nucleotides: TGTGCCAGCAGCGCCATCGGCACAGGGGGTCGTTCAGATACGCAGTATTTT. This sequence encodes CASSAIGTGGRSDTQYF.

There are many counts of this clonotype. The chain recombines TRBV5-1 with TRBJ2-3; a weak D match, TRBD2 (6 bases). Trimming pared 0 bases from V and 5 bases from J, leaving 25 bases between. Per germline, CDR1 SGHRS and CDR2 YFSETQ. This CDR3 spans 19 amino acids. For the CDR3, the DNA is TGCGCCAGCAGCTTGGAGTTTATGAGGGCGGGGCGCGAGGGAGATACGCAGTATTTT. Its protein is CASSLEFMRAGREGDTQYF.

This clonotype appeared many times. This sequence joins TRBV20-1 and TRBJ1-1; tentatively, D is TRBD1 (5 bases). Deletions cut 3 bases from V and 1 base from J, with 18 bases between. The CDR3 contains 16 residues. From germline, CDR1 is DFQATT and CDR2 SNEGSKA (reference sequence). The CDR3 bases are TGCAGTGCTAGTCCAAGACAGCGGGCTGGGAACACTGAAGCTTTCTTT. Protein product: CSASPRQRAGNTEAFF.

This clonotype was seen a handful of times. V usage is TRBV6-1 and J usage is TRBJ2-5; possible D gene TRBD1, 6 bases. Germline V gene lookup returns CDR1 MNHNS and CDR2 SASEGT. V dropped 5 bases and J dropped 7 bases, with 20 bases sitting between them. The CDR3 consists of 15 residues. The CDR3 here is CASSLPGAQVGTQYF. The CDR3 nucleotides read TGTGCCAGCAGTCTCCCAGGGGCACAGGTGGGGACCCAGTACTTC.

This clonotype came up many times. The V gene is TRBV6-5, the J gene TRBJ1-2; D is perhaps TRBD1 (5 bases). The germline gives CDR1 MNHEY, CDR2 SVGAGI. Between the trimmed V and J ends, which lost 0 bases and 6 bases, there was a span of 11 bases. The CDR3 sequence is 14 residues long. This CDR3 reads CASSYSGTGNGYTF. CDR3 coding DNA: TGTGCCAGCAGTTACTCCGGGACGGGGAATGGCTACACCTTC.

This clonotype was counted many times. The rearrangement links TRBV9 to TRBJ1-3, with D tentatively TRBD1 (5 bases). Trimming stripped 1 base from V and 2 bases from J, with 7 bases between. The CDR3 extends over 14 amino acids. Germline V lookup: CDR1 SGDLS, CDR2 YYNGEE. The CDR3 reads CASSVQGAGNTIYF. Here the CDR3 DNA reads TGTGCCAGCAGCGTACAGGGTGCTGGAAACACCATATATTTT.